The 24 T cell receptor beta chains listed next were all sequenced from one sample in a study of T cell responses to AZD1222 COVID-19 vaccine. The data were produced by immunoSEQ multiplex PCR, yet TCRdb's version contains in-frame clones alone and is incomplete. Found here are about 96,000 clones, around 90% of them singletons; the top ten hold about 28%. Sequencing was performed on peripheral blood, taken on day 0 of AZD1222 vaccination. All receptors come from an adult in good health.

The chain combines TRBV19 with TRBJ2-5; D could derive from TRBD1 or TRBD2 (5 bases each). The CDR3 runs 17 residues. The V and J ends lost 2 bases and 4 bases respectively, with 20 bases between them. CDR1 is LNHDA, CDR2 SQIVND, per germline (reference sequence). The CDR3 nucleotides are TGTGCCAGTAGTATAAGACTAAATATGGGGCCGGGAGAGACCCAGTACTTC. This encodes CASSIRLNMGPGETQYF.

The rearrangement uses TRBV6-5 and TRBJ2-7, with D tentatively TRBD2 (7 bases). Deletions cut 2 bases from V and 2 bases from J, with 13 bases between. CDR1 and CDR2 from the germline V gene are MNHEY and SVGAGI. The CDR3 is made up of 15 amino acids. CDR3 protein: CASSYGRGGPYEQYF. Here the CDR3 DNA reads TGTGCCAGCAGTTACGGGAGGGGGGGCCCCTACGAGCAGTACTTC.

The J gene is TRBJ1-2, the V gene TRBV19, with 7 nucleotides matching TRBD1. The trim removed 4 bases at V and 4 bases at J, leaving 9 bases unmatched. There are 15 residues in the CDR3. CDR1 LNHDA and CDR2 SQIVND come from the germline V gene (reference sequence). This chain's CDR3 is CASSTPRQGAYGYTF. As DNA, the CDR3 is TGTGCCAGTAGTACACCCCGACAGGGCGCCTATGGCTACACCTTC.

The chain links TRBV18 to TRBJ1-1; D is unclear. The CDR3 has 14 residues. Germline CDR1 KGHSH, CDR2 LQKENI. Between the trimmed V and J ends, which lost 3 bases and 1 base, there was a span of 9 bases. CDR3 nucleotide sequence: TGTGCCAGCTCACCCGACCCTGGGAACACTGAAGCTTTCTTT. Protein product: CASSPDPGNTEAFF.

CDR3 nucleotide sequence: TGTGCCAGCAGCGCAGATGCCTGGGGGATGAACACCGGGGAGCTGTTTTTT. Protein sequence: CASSADAWGMNTGELFF. This chain joins TRBV9 and TRBJ2-2, with D possibly being TRBD1 or TRBD2 (5 bases each). V shed 3 bases and J shed 1 base, with 16 bases lying between them. The CDR3 length is 17 residues. CDR1 is SGDLS and CDR2 is YYNGEE in the germline V gene.

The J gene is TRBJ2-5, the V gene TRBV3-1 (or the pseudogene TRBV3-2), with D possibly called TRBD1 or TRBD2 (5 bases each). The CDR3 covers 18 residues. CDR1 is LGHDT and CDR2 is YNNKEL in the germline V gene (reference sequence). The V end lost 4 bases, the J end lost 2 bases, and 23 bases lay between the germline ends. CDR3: CASSLGTGPTLTQETQYF. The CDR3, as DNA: TGTGCCAGCAGCCTGGGGACCGGACCTACCCTTACACAAGAGACCCAGTACTTC.

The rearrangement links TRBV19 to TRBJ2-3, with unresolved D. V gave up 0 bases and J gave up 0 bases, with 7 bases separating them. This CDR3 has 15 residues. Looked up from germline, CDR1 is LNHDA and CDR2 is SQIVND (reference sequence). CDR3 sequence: CASSIDWASTDTQYF. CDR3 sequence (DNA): TGTGCCAGTAGTATAGATTGGGCAAGCACAGATACGCAGTATTTT.

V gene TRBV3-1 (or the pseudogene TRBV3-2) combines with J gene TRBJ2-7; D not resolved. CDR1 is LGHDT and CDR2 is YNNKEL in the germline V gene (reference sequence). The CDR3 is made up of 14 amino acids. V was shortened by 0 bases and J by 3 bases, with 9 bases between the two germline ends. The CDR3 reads CASSQDWALYEQYF. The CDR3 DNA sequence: TGTGCCAGCAGCCAAGATTGGGCCCTCTACGAGCAGTACTTC.

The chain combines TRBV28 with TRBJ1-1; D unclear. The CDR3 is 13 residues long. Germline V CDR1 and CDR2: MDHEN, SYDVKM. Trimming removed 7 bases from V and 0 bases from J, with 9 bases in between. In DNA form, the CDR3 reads TGTGCCAGCAAGCAACAAATGAACACTGAAGCTTTCTTT. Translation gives CASKQQMNTEAFF. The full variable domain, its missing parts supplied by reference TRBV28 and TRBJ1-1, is DVKVTQSSRYLVKRTGEKVFLECVQDMDHENMFWYRQDPGLGLRLIYFSYDVKMKEKGDIPEGYSVSREKKERFSLILESASTNQTSMYLCASKQQMNTEAFFGQGTRLTVV.

This CDR3 is CASSYSGRTGEQYF. As DNA, the CDR3 is TGTGCCAGCAGTTACTCGGGCAGGACGGGCGAGCAGTACTTC. The chain is built from TRBV6-2 or TRBV6-3 and TRBJ2-7, with D unclear. CDR3 size: 14 residues. Germline V gives CDR1 MNHEY, CDR2 SVGEGT. Trimming pared 0 bases from V and 6 bases from J, leaving 12 bases between.

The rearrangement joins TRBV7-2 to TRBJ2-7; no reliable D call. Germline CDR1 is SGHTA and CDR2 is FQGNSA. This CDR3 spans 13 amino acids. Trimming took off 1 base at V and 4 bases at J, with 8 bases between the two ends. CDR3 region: CASSLVREYEQYF. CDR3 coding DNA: TGTGCCAGCAGCTTAGTAAGGGAATACGAGCAGTACTTC.

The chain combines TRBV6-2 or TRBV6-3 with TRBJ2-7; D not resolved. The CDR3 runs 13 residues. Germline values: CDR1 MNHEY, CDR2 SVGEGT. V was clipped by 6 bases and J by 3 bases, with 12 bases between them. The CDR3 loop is CASSIALRYEQYF. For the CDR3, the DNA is TGTGCCAGCAGCATTGCCCTACGCTACGAGCAGTACTTC.

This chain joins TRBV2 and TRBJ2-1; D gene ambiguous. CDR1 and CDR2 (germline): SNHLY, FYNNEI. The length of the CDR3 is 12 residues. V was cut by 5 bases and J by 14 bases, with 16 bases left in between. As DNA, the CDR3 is TGTGCCAGCAGTCTAGACCTTGACGGCGAGTTCTTC. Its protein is CASSLDLDGEFF.

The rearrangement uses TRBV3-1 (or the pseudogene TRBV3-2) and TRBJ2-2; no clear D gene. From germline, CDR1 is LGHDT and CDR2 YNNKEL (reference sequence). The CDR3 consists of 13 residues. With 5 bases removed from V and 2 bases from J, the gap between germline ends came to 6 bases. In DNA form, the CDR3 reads TGTGCCAGCAGCTCCTTTAACACCGGGGAGCTGTTTTTT. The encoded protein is CASSSFNTGELFF.

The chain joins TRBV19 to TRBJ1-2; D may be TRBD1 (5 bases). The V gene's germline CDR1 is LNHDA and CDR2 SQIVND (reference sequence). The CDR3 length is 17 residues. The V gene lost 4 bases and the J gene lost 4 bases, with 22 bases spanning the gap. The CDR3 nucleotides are TGTGCCAGTAGTAGCCCAGGGACTTCAAAGGGCGGCTATGGCTACACCTTC. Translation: CASSSPGTSKGGYGYTF.

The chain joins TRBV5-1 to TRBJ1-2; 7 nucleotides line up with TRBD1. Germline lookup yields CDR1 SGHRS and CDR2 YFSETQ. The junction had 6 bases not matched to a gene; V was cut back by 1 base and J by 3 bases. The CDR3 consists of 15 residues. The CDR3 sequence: CASSLTGDVDYGYTF. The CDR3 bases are TGCGCCAGCAGCTTGACAGGGGACGTTGACTATGGCTACACCTTC.

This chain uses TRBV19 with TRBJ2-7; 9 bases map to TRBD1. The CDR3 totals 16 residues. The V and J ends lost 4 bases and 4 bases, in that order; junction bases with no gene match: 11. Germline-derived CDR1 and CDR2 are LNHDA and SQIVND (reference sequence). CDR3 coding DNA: TGTGCCAGTAGTAACCCCCTGGACAGGGGCGGGTACGAGCAGTACTTC. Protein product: CASSNPLDRGGYEQYF. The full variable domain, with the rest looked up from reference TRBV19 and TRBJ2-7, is DGGITQSPKYLFRKEGQNVTLSCEQNLNHDAMYWYRQDPGQGLRLIYYSQIVNDFQKGDIAEGYSVSREKKESFPLTVTSAQKNPTAFYLCASSNPLDRGGYEQYFGPGTRLTVT.

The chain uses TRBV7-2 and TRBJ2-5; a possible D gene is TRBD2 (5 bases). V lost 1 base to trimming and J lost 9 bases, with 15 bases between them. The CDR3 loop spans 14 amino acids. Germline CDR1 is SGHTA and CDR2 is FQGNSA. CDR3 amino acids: CASSLVAIQRAQYF. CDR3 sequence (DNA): TGTGCCAGCAGCTTAGTGGCGATCCAGAGGGCCCAGTACTTC.

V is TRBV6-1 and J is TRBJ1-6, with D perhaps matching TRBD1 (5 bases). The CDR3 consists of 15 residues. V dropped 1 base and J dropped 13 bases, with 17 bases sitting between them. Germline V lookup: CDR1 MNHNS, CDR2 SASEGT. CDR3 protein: CASSEVKGASLPLHF. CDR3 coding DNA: TGTGCCAGCAGTGAAGTCAAAGGGGCTTCCCTTCCCCTCCACTTT.

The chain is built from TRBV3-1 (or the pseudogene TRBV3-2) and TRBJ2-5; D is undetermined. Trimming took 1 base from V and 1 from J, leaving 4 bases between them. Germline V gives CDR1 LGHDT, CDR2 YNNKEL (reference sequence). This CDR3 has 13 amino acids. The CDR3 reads CASSQVSQETQYF. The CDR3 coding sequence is TGTGCCAGCAGCCAAGTTTCCCAAGAGACCCAGTACTTC.

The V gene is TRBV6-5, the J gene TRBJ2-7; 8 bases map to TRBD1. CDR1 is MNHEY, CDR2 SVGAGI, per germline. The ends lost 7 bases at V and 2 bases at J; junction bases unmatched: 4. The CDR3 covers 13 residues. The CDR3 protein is CASTEQGAYEQYF. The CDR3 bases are TGTGCCAGCACCGAACAGGGGGCCTACGAGCAGTACTTC.

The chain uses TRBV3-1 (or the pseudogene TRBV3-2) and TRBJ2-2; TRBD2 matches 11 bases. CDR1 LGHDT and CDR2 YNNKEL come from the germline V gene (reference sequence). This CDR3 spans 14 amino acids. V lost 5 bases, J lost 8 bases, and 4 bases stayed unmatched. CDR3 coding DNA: TGTGCCAGCAGCTCATTAGCGGGAGGGGGGGAGCTGTTTTTT. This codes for CASSSLAGGGELFF.

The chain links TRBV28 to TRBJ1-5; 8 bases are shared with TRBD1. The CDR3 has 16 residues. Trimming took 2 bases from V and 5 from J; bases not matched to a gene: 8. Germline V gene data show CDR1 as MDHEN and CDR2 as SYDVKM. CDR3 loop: CASSLRGRGHDQPQHF. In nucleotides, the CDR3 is TGTGCCAGCAGTTTACGGGGCAGGGGGCACGATCAGCCCCAGCATTTT.

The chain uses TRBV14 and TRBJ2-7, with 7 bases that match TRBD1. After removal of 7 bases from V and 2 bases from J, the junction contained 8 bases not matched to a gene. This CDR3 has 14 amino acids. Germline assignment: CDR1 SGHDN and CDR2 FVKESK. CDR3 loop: CASKMAGGTYEQYF. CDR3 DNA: TGTGCCAGCAAGATGGCAGGGGGAACCTACGAGCAGTACTTC.